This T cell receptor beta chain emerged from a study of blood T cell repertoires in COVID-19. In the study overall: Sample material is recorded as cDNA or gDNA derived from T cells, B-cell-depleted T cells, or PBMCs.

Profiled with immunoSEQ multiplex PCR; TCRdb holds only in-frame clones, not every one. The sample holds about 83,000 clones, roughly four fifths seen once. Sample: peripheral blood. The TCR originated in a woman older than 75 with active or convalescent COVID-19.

CDR3 amino acids: CASSALAGGSSYNEQFF. CDR3 bases: TGTGCCAGCTCGGCCTTAGCGGGGGGAAGCTCCTACAATGAGCAGTTCTTC. This sequence joins TRBV18 and TRBJ2-1; 10 nucleotides align to TRBD2. This CDR3 region has 17 residues. Unmatched junction bases numbered 8, after V lost 6 bases and J lost 0 bases. Per the germline V gene, CDR1 is KGHSH and CDR2 is LQKENI.